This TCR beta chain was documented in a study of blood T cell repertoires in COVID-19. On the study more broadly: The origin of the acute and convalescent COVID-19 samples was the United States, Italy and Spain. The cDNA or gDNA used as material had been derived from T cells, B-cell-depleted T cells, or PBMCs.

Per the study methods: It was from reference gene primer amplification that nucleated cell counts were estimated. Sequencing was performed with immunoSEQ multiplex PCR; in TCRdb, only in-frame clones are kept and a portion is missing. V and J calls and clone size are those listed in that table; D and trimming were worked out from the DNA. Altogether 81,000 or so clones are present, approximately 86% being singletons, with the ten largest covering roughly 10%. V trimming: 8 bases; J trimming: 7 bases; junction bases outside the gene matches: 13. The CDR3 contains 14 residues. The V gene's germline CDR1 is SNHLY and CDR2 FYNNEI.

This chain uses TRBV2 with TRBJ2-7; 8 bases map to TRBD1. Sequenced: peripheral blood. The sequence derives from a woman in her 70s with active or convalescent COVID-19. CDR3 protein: CASAYGTGGLEQYF. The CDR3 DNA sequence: TGTGCCAGCGCTTATGGGACAGGAGGCCTGGAGCAGTACTTC. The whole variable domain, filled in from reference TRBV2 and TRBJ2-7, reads EPEVTQTPSHQVTQMGQEVILRCVPISNHLYFYWYRQILGQKVEFLVSFYNNEISEKSEIFDDQFSVERPDGSNFTLKIRSTKLEDSAMYFCASAYGTGGLEQYFGPGTRLTVT.